This entry is about one TCR beta chain. These data originate in a study of early stage breast cancer tumors. Sequenced by immunoSEQ multiplex PCR; TCRdb stores in-frame clones only, minus some. Of roughly 56,000 clones listed, roughly 80% were seen once; the top ten hold roughly 3.4%. The sequence derives from a person in their twenties or thirties with breast cancer. Material: blood.

The CDR3 reads CASSHTGPEYNYGYTF. CDR3 DNA: TGTGCCAGCAGCCATACGGGACCGGAGTATAACTATGGCTACACCTTC. The genes are TRBV13 and TRBJ1-2, with a possible D match to TRBD1 (5 bases). The germline V gene encodes CDR1 PRHDT and CDR2 FYEKMQ (reference sequence). The CDR3 extends over 16 amino acids. Trimming pared 5 bases from V and 1 base from J, leaving 17 bases between.